A selection of T cell receptor beta chains follows, all from one sample in a study of T cells in Graves' hyperthyroidism and ophthalmopathy. TCRdb ran MiXCR on the multiplex PCR reads and lists one entry per CDR3 protein. The sample consists of hundreds of thousands of distinct CDR3 sequences, roughly 15% of them appearing once. Material: blood. These receptors were collected from a woman in her forties or fifties with Graves' ophthalmopathy. Each CDR3 is given with its conserved first and last residue. The D gene is left open where the match is weak. Clone sizes are given selectively: once, few, many, or a class where the clone is expanded.

clone_size	d_call	v_call	j_call	cdr3_aa	cdr3_nt
many	.	TRBV5-1	TRBJ2-2	CASSLDPSGELFF	TGCGCCAGCAGCTTGGATCCGTCCGGGGAGCTGTTTTTT
many	TRBD2	TRBV11-2	TRBJ2-3	CASSSKAGGLPTDTQYF	TGTGCCAGCAGCTCGAAAGCGGGAGGGCTCCCCACAGATACGCAGTATTTT
many	TRBD1	TRBV28	TRBJ1-5	CASSFRGGNSNQPQHF	TGTGCCAGCAGTTTCAGGGGGGGAAATAGCAATCAGCCCCAGCATTTT
.	.	TRBV6-1	TRBJ1-5	CASTRGAGIDTQHF	TGTGCCAGCACTAGAGGAGCGGGGATAGATACGCAGCATTTT
many	TRBD2	TRBV20-1	TRBJ2-1	CSALAGWTYNEQFF	TGCAGTGCCCTAGCGGGGTGGACCTACAATGAGCAGTTCTTC
.	TRBD1	TRBV2	TRBJ1-4	CASSEGQGINEKLFF	TGTGCCAGCAGTGAGGGACAGGGGATTAATGAAAAACTGTTTTTT
many	.	TRBV20-1	TRBJ1-2	CSARSLDTTYGYTF	TGCAGTGCAAGGTCTCTGGACACAACCTATGGCTACACCTTC
many	.	TRBV11-1	TRBJ2-5	CASSWTAGETQYF	TGTGCCAGCAGCTGGACCGCCGGGGAGACCCAGTACTTC
many	.	TRBV7-2	TRBJ2-6	CASSLVPGANVLTF	TGTGCCAGCAGCTTAGTTCCTGGGGCCAACGTCCTGACTTTC
many	.	TRBV3-1	TRBJ1-1	CASSQRPTGNTEAFF	TGTGCCAGCAGCCAAAGGCCGACAGGGAACACTGAAGCTTTCTTT
.	TRBD2	TRBV7-3	TRBJ2-1	CASSSVPGLVDEQFF	TGTGCCAGCAGCTCCGTCCCGGGACTAGTCGATGAGCAGTTCTTC
.	TRBD2	TRBV29-1	TRBJ2-7	CSVAGLGFYEQYF	TGCAGCGTTGCAGGACTAGGTTTCTACGAGCAGTACTTC
few	TRBD2	TRBV27	TRBJ2-2	CASREGLADTGELFF	TGTGCCAGCAGGGAGGGACTAGCGGACACCGGGGAGCTGTTTTTT
many	.	TRBV7-8	TRBJ1-1	CASSLPGRRENTEAFF	TGTGCCAGCAGCTTACCGGGACGACGAGAAAACACTGAAGCTTTCTTT
many	TRBD1	TRBV18	TRBJ1-4	CASSKGQGNEKLFF	TGTGCCAGCTCAAAGGGACAGGGGAATGAAAAACTGTTTTTT
.	.	TRBV7-9	TRBJ1-4	CASSPGGQTVEKLFF	TGTGCCAGCAGCCCCGGTGGACAGACTGTTGAAAAACTGTTTTTT
.	.	TRBV7-2	TRBJ1-1	CASSSGVRGSTTEAFF	TGTGCCAGCAGCAGCGGGGTCCGCGGTTCGACTACCGAAGCTTTCTTT
many	TRBD1	TRBV12-3/TRBV12-4	TRBJ1-1	CASTATGMNTEAFF	TGTGCCAGCACAGCGACAGGGATGAACACTGAAGCTTTCTTT
.	TRBD2	TRBV18	TRBJ2-2	CASSISSTSGNTGELFF	TGTGCCAGCTCAATTTCGTCGACTAGCGGGAACACCGGGGAGCTGTTTTTT
many	TRBD1	TRBV6-1	TRBJ1-2	CASRTGARPNYGYTF	TGTGCCAGCAGGACAGGGGCTCGCCCTAACTATGGCTACACCTTC
few	TRBD2	TRBV12-3/TRBV12-4	TRBJ2-4	CASSLVGLAEAKNIQYF	TGTGCCAGCAGTTTGGTGGGACTAGCGGAAGCCAAAAACATTCAGTACTTC
many	.	TRBV18	TRBJ2-2	CASSPYITGELFF	TGTGCCAGCTCACCATACATCACCGGGGAGCTGTTTTTT
.	.	TRBV7-9	TRBJ2-3	CASSLYGEMLTDTQYF	TGTGCCAGCAGCTTATATGGAGAGATGCTCACAGATACGCAGTATTTT
many	.	TRBV12-3/TRBV12-4	TRBJ1-2	CASRPTGLLDYTF	TGTGCCAGCAGGCCGACGGGACTTCTGGACTACACCTTC
many	.	TRBV7-2	TRBJ1-4	CASSLANSATNEKLFF	TGTGCCAGCAGCTTAGCAAACAGTGCAACTAATGAAAAACTGTTTTTT
.	TRBD1	TRBV7-8	TRBJ2-1	CDSSSDRALNNEQFF	TGTGACAGCAGCTCAGACAGGGCCCTTAACAATGAGCAGTTCTTC
many	TRBD2	TRBV18	TRBJ2-7	CASSRQLAMGEQYF	TGTGCCAGCTCACGACAACTAGCGATGGGTGAGCAGTACTTC
many	.	TRBV2	TRBJ2-1	CASPAGLEYRNEQFF	TGTGCCAGCCCCGCTGGACTTGAATACCGCAATGAGCAGTTCTTC
few	TRBD1	TRBV9	TRBJ1-4	CASSAHSTGGNEKLFF	TGTGCCAGCAGCGCCCATTCGACAGGGGGCAATGAAAAACTGTTTTTT
many	TRBD2	TRBV28	TRBJ2-2	CASSFIRTSGRASTGELFF	TGTGCCAGCAGTTTTATTCGGACTAGCGGGAGGGCCAGCACCGGGGAGCTGTTTTTT
many	.	TRBV28	TRBJ1-1	CASSYPRDTSIVAFF	TGTGCCAGCAGTTACCCCCGGGACACAAGTATCGTAGCTTTCTTT
many	.	TRBV5-4	TRBJ1-2	CASSLVGQDYGYTF	TGTGCCAGCAGCTTGGTAGGACAAGACTATGGCTACACCTTC
many	.	TRBV3-1	TRBJ2-7	CASSPELRVIPHEQYF	TGTGCCAGCAGCCCCGAGCTACGGGTCATTCCCCACGAGCAGTACTTC
few	.	TRBV27	TRBJ2-2	CASSPPSDTGELFF	TGTGCCAGCAGTCCCCCTAGTGACACCGGGGAGCTGTTTTTT
many	TRBD1	TRBV3-1	TRBJ2-1	CASRLNTGGNEQFF	TGTGCCAGCAGATTAAACACAGGGGGGAATGAGCAGTTCTTC
few	.	TRBV27	TRBJ2-5	CASSFKIQETQYF	TGTGCCAGCAGTTTTAAGATCCAAGAGACCCAGTACTTC
few	.	TRBV28	TRBJ2-3	CASSPLEAGPNTDTQYF	TGTGCCAGCAGTCCCCTGGAGGCCGGGCCTAACACAGATACGCAGTATTTT
many	.	TRBV7-3	TRBJ2-5	CASSLIGGFEETQYF	TGTGCCAGCAGCTTAATCGGAGGATTCGAAGAGACCCAGTACTTC
.	.	TRBV9	TRBJ1-6	CASSVEVSSYNSPLHF	TGTGCCAGCAGCGTAGAAGTTAGCTCCTATAATTCACCCCTCCACTTT
many	.	TRBV12-3/TRBV12-4	TRBJ1-1	CASSLEGRRAFF	TGTGCCAGCAGTTTAGAGGGCAGGAGAGCTTTCTTT